This T cell receptor beta chain was observed in a study of human T cells and chemical hapten exposure. TCRdb redid the calling of the RACE reads with MiXCR, one entry per CDR3 protein. The sample contains over 35,000 distinct CDR3 sequences, 10% to 13% of which appear only once. The sample's time point: pre-sensitization, week 0. Treatment meaning: therapeutic diphenylcyclopropenone sensitization with weekly scalp DPC. There are a few counts of this clonotype. Germline V lookup: CDR1 SSHAT, CDR2 FNYEAQ (reference sequence). This CDR3 is 19 amino acids long. Trimming removed 2 bases from V and 9 bases from J; junction bases left unmatched: 22.

The chain carries TRBV7-7 and TRBJ2-1; 7 bases map to TRBD1. This sequence was found in a man aged 25-45 years with alopecia areata. Some clones in this sample may be carry-over from other donors' samples. The specimen comprised whole blood, sampled in connection with sensitization to the hapten diphenylcyclopropenone (DPC). CDR3: CASSLSRTRGRRGAGEQFF. The CDR3 nucleotides read TGTGCCAGCAGCTTATCCCGCACGAGGGGGCGCAGGGGTGCCGGTGAGCAGTTCTTC.